One T cell receptor beta chain is described in this entry. The antigen is unknown. This sample is drawn from a study of OX40 agonist ivuxolimab in advanced cancers. At the level of the study: Patients were 65% to 85% male with ages roughly 20 to 90, mean about 60. Regarding the study as a whole: Patients with a partial response at 0.1-3.0 mg/kg had among the lowest clonal expansion. Researchers did not establish what antigens the expanded peripheral T cells target. The average count of expanded clones was higher among CD8+ T cells than among CD4+.

The V end lost 6 bases, the J end lost 6 bases, and 18 bases lay between the germline ends. The CDR3 is made up of 15 amino acids. The germline V gene has CDR1 MNHEY and CDR2 SVGAGI. Sequencing was performed with immunoSEQ multiplex PCR; in TCRdb, only in-frame clones are kept and a portion is missing. The sample carries tens of thousands of clones, around 85% recorded once. This sequence originates from an adult with an advanced solid tumor such as melanoma, head and neck, liver or kidney cancer. V is TRBV6-5 and J is TRBJ1-5, with a tentative D call TRBD1 (6 bases). The input for sequencing was CD4+ or CD8+ T cells sorted from blood, taken in a trial of the OX40 agonist ivuxolimab. DNA for the CDR3: TGTGCCAGCAGCTCCCGTTCTAGGGGGAGTCAGCCCCAGCATTTT. It codes for CASSSRSRGSQPQHF.